This T cell receptor beta chain emerged from a study of a mutant IDH1 vaccine in newly diagnosed glioma. Turning to the study itself: Previous treatment comprised radiotherapy, temozolomide, or both, mostly both.

Sequencing was performed with immunoSEQ multiplex PCR; in TCRdb, only in-frame clones are kept and a portion is missing. The sample yields about 88,000 clones, over 70% seen once. J was trimmed by 5 bases and V by 1 base; bases with no gene match: 4. CDR1 is SGDLS, CDR2 YYNGEE, per germline. The CDR3 contains 15 residues. The time point was: baseline, week 1 (first vaccination visit). The treatment here: pre-vaccination baseline after standard-of-care therapy. Specimen: PBMCs, collected from a glioma patient treated with radiotherapy, temozolomide or both. This receptor was identified in a man between 40 and 49 years old with glioma. Some clones in this sample may be carry-over from other donors' samples. The J gene is TRBJ2-5, the V gene TRBV9; TRBD1 matches 11 bases. CDR3 residues: CASSVRGTGGETQYF. The CDR3 DNA sequence: TGTGCCAGCAGCGTACGGGGGACAGGGGGGGAGACCCAGTACTTC.